The 22 T cell receptor beta chains below come from one sample, sequenced in a study of blood T cell repertoires in COVID-19. The repertoire was sequenced with immunoSEQ multiplex PCR; TCRdb's copy has only in-frame clones and lacks some. The sample holds some 200,000 clones, about 93% seen once. Material for sequencing was peripheral blood. Receptor source: a man aged 45-65 years with acute or convalescent COVID-19.

The genes are TRBV28 and TRBJ1-1; D not resolved. The germline V gene encodes CDR1 MDHEN and CDR2 SYDVKM. V was clipped by 3 bases and J by 5 bases, with 10 bases between them. The CDR3 spans 13 residues. The CDR3 loop reads CASSLRGATEAFF. The CDR3 bases are TGTGCCAGCAGTTTGCGGGGTGCGACTGAAGCTTTCTTT.

The CDR3 DNA reads as TGTGCCAGCAGCCAACCCGAGGCCCCAGATACGCAGTATTTT. As protein: CASSQPEAPDTQYF. The V and J genes are TRBV3-1 (or the pseudogene TRBV3-2) and TRBJ2-3; D gene ambiguous. Germline V CDR1 and CDR2: LGHDT, YNNKEL (reference sequence). Trimming cost V 2 bases and J 4 bases, with 10 bases left between them. The length of the CDR3 is 14 residues.

The V call is TRBV19, the J call TRBJ1-6, with 8 bases lining up with TRBD1. V dropped 6 bases and J dropped 1; count of bases not matched to a gene: 11. The CDR3 extends over 18 amino acids. Per germline, CDR1 LNHDA and CDR2 SQIVND (reference sequence). In nucleotides, the CDR3 is TGTGCCAGTAGCTTCGCCCCCAGGGGGCTTTCCTATAATTCACCCCTCCACTTT. Translated: CASSFAPRGLSYNSPLHF.

The rearrangement uses TRBV12-5 and TRBJ2-7; tentative D call: TRBD1 (5 bases). The germline CDR1 and CDR2 sequences are LGHNT and FRNRAP. Trimming shortened V by 5 bases and J by 6 bases, and 20 bases separated the two germline ends. There are 15 residues in the CDR3. The chain's CDR3 is CASGLGGRVTGEQYV. The CDR3 nucleotides read TGTGCTAGTGGTCTGGGCGGCAGGGTAACGGGCGAGCAGTACGTC.

In nucleotides, the CDR3 is TGTGCCACCAGCAGAGAATTGGGCCCTGATGAAAAACTGTTTTTT. Protein: CATSRELGPDEKLFF. The chain recombines TRBV15 with TRBJ1-4; D unclear. V lost 0 bases and J 6 bases, leaving 11 bases between the germline ends. The CDR3 spans 15 residues. In germline, CDR1 is LNHNV, CDR2 YYDKDF (reference sequence). The variable domain in full, with the rest retrieved from reference TRBV15 and TRBJ1-4, is DAMVIQNPRYQVTQFGKPVTLSCSQTLNHNVMYWYQQKSSQAPKLLFHYYDKDFNNEADTPDNFQSRRPNTSFCFLDIRSPGLGDTAMYLCATSRELGPDEKLFFGSGTQLSVL.

The count of this clone is one. The chain joins TRBV30 to TRBJ1-2; no clear D gene. Germline loops: CDR1 GTSNPN, CDR2 SVGIG (reference sequence). This CDR3 contains 12 residues. Trimming took off 3 bases at V and 5 bases at J, with 10 bases between the two ends. CDR3 sequence: CAWRSTSYGYTF. The CDR3 DNA follows: TGTGCCTGGAGATCGACTTCGTATGGCTACACCTTC.

The CDR3 reads CASRGQEMTGELFF. CDR3 nucleotide sequence: TGTGCCAGCAGAGGACAGGAAATGACCGGGGAGCTGTTTTTT. The V call is TRBV6-5, the J call TRBJ2-2; 7 bases are a match to TRBD1. This CDR3 spans 14 amino acids. V lost 6 bases, J lost 5 bases, and 6 bases stayed unmatched. Looked up from germline, CDR1 is MNHEY and CDR2 is SVGAGI.

V gene TRBV6-5 combines with J gene TRBJ2-2; perhaps TRBD2 as D (7 bases). Germline V gene sequence: CDR1 MNHEY, CDR2 SVGAGI. The CDR3 covers 13 residues. CDR3 coding DNA: TGTGCTCTAAGGGGGGAGGGGACCGGGGAGCTGTTTTTT. Protein sequence: CALRGEGTGELFF.

The V gene is TRBV6-6, the J gene TRBJ1-2; D is uncertain. Germline V gives CDR1 MNHNY, CDR2 SVGAGI (reference sequence). CDR3 length equals 13 residues. V was clipped by 2 bases and J by 3 bases, with 7 bases between them. CDR3 bases: TGTGCCAGCAGTTACGGGCAGGACTATGGCTACACCTTC. It specifies CASSYGQDYGYTF.

The chain recombines TRBV7-9 with TRBJ2-2; perhaps TRBD2 as D (6 bases). V was trimmed by 6 bases and J by 5 bases, leaving 10 bases between them. Germline V CDR1 and CDR2: SEHNR, FQNEAQ (reference sequence). This CDR3 contains 13 residues. The CDR3 DNA reads TGTGCCAGCAGACGACGGGAGACCGGGGAGCTGTTTTTT. Protein product: CASRRRETGELFF.

A few counts support this clone. The chain is built from TRBV5-1 and TRBJ2-7; TRBD1 matches at 8 bases. This CDR3 region has 14 residues. CDR1 and CDR2 (germline): SGHRS, YFSETQ. J gave up 4 bases and V 2 bases, and 5 bases lay outside the gene matches. CDR3 residues: CASSFQGAFYEQYF. The CDR3 bases are TGCGCCAGCAGCTTTCAGGGGGCTTTTTACGAGCAGTACTTC.

CDR3 nucleotide sequence: TGTGCCAGCAGTCCGCTAGCGGGAGGCACCTTGGGGGAGCTGTTTTTT. Translating it yields CASSPLAGGTLGELFF. The chain uses TRBV28 and TRBJ2-2; 11 bases match TRBD2. The germline V gene has CDR1 MDHEN and CDR2 SYDVKM. The V and J ends lost 5 bases and 8 bases, in that order; junction bases with no gene match: 10. There are 16 residues in the CDR3.

This chain connects TRBV7-6 to TRBJ2-7; 8 nucleotides agree with TRBD2. Germline CDR1 and CDR2: SGHVS and FNYEAQ. The CDR3 sequence is 15 residues long. J lost 2 bases, V lost 1 base, and 4 bases had no gene match. The CDR3 DNA reads TGTGCCAGCAGCTTAGGGAGCGGGGGTCCCTACGAGCAGTACTTC. It codes for CASSLGSGGPYEQYF.

V is TRBV27 and J is TRBJ1-1, with D unresolved. Germline V gene sequence: CDR1 MNHEY, CDR2 SMNVEV (reference sequence). With 4 bases removed from V and 1 base from J, the gap between germline ends came to 13 bases. This CDR3 comprises 15 residues. The CDR3 nucleotides read TGTGCCAGCAGTTCGCTCTCCGCGCCGAACACTGAAGCTTTCTTT. It specifies CASSSLSAPNTEAFF.

V and J are TRBV4-3 and TRBJ2-1, with a weak D call TRBD2 (5 bases). The germline V gene encodes CDR1 LGHNA and CDR2 YSLEER. This CDR3 is 16 amino acids long. Trimming took 1 base from V and 4 from J, leaving 14 bases between them. The CDR3 bases are TGCGCCAGCAGCCAAGGCCCGGTGAGCGGATACAATGAGCAGTTCTTC. Its protein product is CASSQGPVSGYNEQFF.

This chain uses TRBV7-2 with TRBJ1-4, with a possible D match to TRBD1 (6 bases). Trimming shortened V by 5 bases and J by 10 bases, and 8 bases separated the two germline ends. The germline CDR1 and CDR2 sequences are SGHTA and FQGNSA. The CDR3 loop spans 11 amino acids. The CDR3 coding sequence is TGTGCCAGCAGCACACAGGGAAAACTGTTTTTT. As protein: CASSTQGKLFF.

The chain links TRBV27 to TRBJ2-1, with 9 bases lining up with TRBD2. The germline gives CDR1 MNHEY, CDR2 SMNVEV (reference sequence). CDR3 size: 14 residues. Trimming cost V 6 bases and J 7 bases; bases outside gene matches: 7. The CDR3 region is CASSSLAGSNEQFF. In nucleotides, the CDR3 is TGTGCCAGCAGCTCCCTAGCGGGGTCAAATGAGCAGTTCTTC.

The CDR3 protein is CATSRDRYEQYV. CDR3 bases: TGTGCCACCAGCAGAGATCGCTACGAGCAGTACGTC. The V call is TRBV15, the J call TRBJ2-7, with D uncertain. V was clipped by 0 bases and J by 3 bases, with 3 bases between them. The CDR3 sequence is 12 residues long. CDR1 and CDR2 from the germline V gene are LNHNV and YYDKDF (reference sequence).

CDR3 amino acids: CASSQRPGHYNSPLHF. CDR3 DNA: TGTGCCAGCAGTCAAAGACCGGGACATTATAATTCACCCCTCCACTTT. The chain carries TRBV6-2 or TRBV6-3 and TRBJ1-6; tentatively, D is TRBD1 (6 bases). Trimming pared 5 bases from V and 4 bases from J, leaving 15 bases between. Looked up from germline, CDR1 is MNHEY and CDR2 is SVGEGT. This CDR3 comprises 16 residues.

The chain employs TRBV4-2 and TRBJ1-6; 7 bases map to TRBD1. The J segment lost 4 bases and the V segment lost 5 bases, leaving 5 bases of the junction unmatched. Germline V CDR1 and CDR2: LGHNA, YNFKEQ. The CDR3 spans 15 residues. CDR3 loop: CASSETGRYNSPLHF. CDR3 nucleotides: TGTGCCAGCAGCGAGACAGGGAGATATAATTCACCCCTCCACTTT.

In nucleotides, the CDR3 is TGTGCCAGCAGTTCCACGACATGGGACAGCTCAGAAAAACTGTTTTTT. Its translation is CASSSTTWDSSEKLFF. The chain uses TRBV6-2 or TRBV6-3 and TRBJ1-4, with 7 bases matching TRBD1. Germline values: CDR1 MNHEY, CDR2 SVGEGT. J gave up 8 bases and V 4 bases, and 13 bases lay outside the gene matches. The CDR3 is 16 residues long.

The chain links TRBV28 to TRBJ1-4, with no clear D. The CDR3 spans 15 residues. Germline V gene sequence: CDR1 MDHEN, CDR2 SYDVKM. Trimming shortened V by 7 bases and J by 3 bases, and 15 bases separated the two germline ends. The CDR3 DNA follows: TGTGCCAGCAAAACCCGGGGTTTATCTAATGAAAAACTGTTTTTT. Its protein is CASKTRGLSNEKLFF.